This T cell receptor (beta chain) derives from a study of breast tumors, draining lymph nodes, adjacent tissues. In germline, CDR1 is MNHEY, CDR2 SVGAGI. The V and J ends lost 2 bases and 6 bases respectively, with 8 bases between them. There are 12 residues in the CDR3. A single record per CDR3 protein comes from TCRdb applying MiXCR to the multiplex PCR reads. The data contain 250,000 or so distinct CDR3 sequences, roughly 30% of them singletons. The lymph nodes were axillary draining lymph nodes from breast cancer patients. At least ten counts were recorded for this clonotype. This sequence joins TRBV6-5 and TRBJ2-7; TRBD2 might be the D (5 bases). The source of this sequence is a female donor with breast cancer. Some clones in this sample may be carry-over from other donors' samples. Sample: axillary lymph node tissue. The CDR3 DNA follows: TGTGCCAGCAGTTACGAGGGTAGCGAGCAGTACTTC. Translation: CASSYEGSEQYF.